Listed here are 13 T cell receptor beta chains from one sample, sequenced in a study of metastatic and nonmetastatic thyroid tumors. Each patient went into thyroid surgery without having received any treatment. TCRdb ran MiXCR on the PCR reads. The top ten clones hold about 3.9% of a sample with about 49,000 clones, about 20% of them seen once. Material: blood. These receptors originate from a female donor with papillary thyroid cancer or a benign thyroid nodule (not recorded which). Some clones in this sample may be carry-over from other donors' samples.

This clone was recorded many times. V gene TRBV11-3 combines with J gene TRBJ2-2, with D unresolved. Germline V lookup: CDR1 SGHNT, CDR2 YENEEA. Trimming stripped 5 bases from V and 6 bases from J, with 16 bases between. CDR3 length: 15 amino acids. CDR3: CASSLVVDRPGELFF. In DNA, the CDR3 is TGTGCCAGCAGCCTCGTAGTCGATCGCCCCGGGGAGCTGTTTTTT.

This clone was observed many times. Possible read error: a much larger clone is one base away. V is TRBV20-1 and J is TRBJ2-7; D gene ambiguous. The CDR3 covers 12 residues. Per the germline V gene, CDR1 is DFQATT and CDR2 is SNEGSKA (reference sequence). The DNA of the CDR3 is TGCAGTAAGACCAGTTTATATTACGAGCAGTGCTTC. It codes for CSKTSLYYEQCF.

This clone was found a few times. This may be a read error, as it is one base from a much larger clone. The chain is built from TRBV5-6 and TRBJ2-3, with 11 positions matching TRBD1. CDR1 and CDR2 (germline): SGHDT, YYEEEE. The CDR3 has 15 residues. The CDR3 reads CASILAGTGGDTQYF. CDR3 sequence (DNA): TGTGCCAGCATCTTGGCCGGGACAGGGGGGGATACGCAGTATTTT.

This clone was counted at least ten times. The chain has TRBV3-1 and TRBJ1-5; 7 bases match TRBD1. Germline V CDR1 and CDR2: LGHDT, YNNKEL (reference sequence). This CDR3 has 15 residues. V shed 0 bases, J shed 5 bases, and the junction held 4 bases outside the gene matches. The CDR3 region is CASSQDRGGDQPQHF. CDR3 nucleotides: TGTGCCAGCAGCCAAGACAGGGGGGGTGATCAGCCCCAGCATTTT. Complete variable domain (other parts from reference TRBV3-1 and TRBJ1-5): DTAVSQTPKYLVTQMGNDKSIKCEQNLGHDTMYWYKQDSKKFLKIMFSYNNKELIINETVPNRFSPKSPDKAHLNLHINSLELGDSAVYFCASSQDRGGDQPQHFGDGTRLSIL.

This clone has at least ten counts. A much bigger clone sits one base away, suggesting this may be a read error. The genes are TRBV7-9 and TRBJ2-1; D is undetermined. Trimming removed 6 bases at V and 7 bases at J, with 10 bases between. CDR1 and CDR2 from the germline V gene are SEHNR and FQNEAQ (reference sequence). CDR3 length: 12 residues. CDR3 sequence reads: CASSGPSNEQFF. CDR3 nucleotides: TGTGCCAGCAGTGGACCTTCTAATGAGCAGTTCTTC.

This clone was counted at least ten times. The V and J genes are TRBV4-2 and TRBJ1-4; D remains unclear. The CDR3 has 15 residues. The germline V and J ends were trimmed by 4 bases and 5 bases, with 14 bases remaining between them. Per germline, CDR1 LGHNA and CDR2 YNFKEQ. The CDR3 DNA sequence: TGTGCCAGCAGCCGCTCGGATGTACAGAATGAAAAACTGTTTTTT. As protein: CASSRSDVQNEKLFF.

This clone was counted many times. Other DNA sequences from this sample encode an identical CDR3 as well. The chain couples TRBV7-3 to TRBJ2-2, with no clear D. Germline CDR1 SGHTA, CDR2 FQGTGA. There are 16 residues in the CDR3. The V and J ends lost 2 bases and 4 bases respectively, with 14 bases between them. The CDR3 coding sequence is TGTGCCAGCAGCTTATTTGGATCTTCCCTCACCGGGGAGCTGTTTTTT. Protein product: CASSLFGSSLTGELFF.

This clone came up many times. This chain uses TRBV5-1 with TRBJ2-7; 7 nucleotides match TRBD1. The CDR3 sequence is 16 residues long. With 4 bases clipped from V and 4 bases from J, the junction kept 14 bases outside the gene matches. Germline-derived CDR1 and CDR2 are SGHRS and YFSETQ. The CDR3 protein is CASSKGTAKGIYEQYF. DNA for the CDR3: TGCGCCAGCAGCAAAGGGACAGCAAAAGGGATTTACGAGCAGTACTTC.

A word on this clone: In this CDR3 the conserved last residue, phenylalanine or tryptophan, is missing, so a read error is likely. The chain carries TRBV7-3 and TRBJ2-7; D is perhaps TRBD2 (6 bases). Germline V lookup: CDR1 SGHTA, CDR2 FQGTGA. CDR3 length equals 14 residues. V was shortened by 4 bases and J by 6 bases, with 16 bases between the two germline ends. This CDR3 is CASSSEGDRGEQYL. CDR3 sequence (DNA): TGTGCCAGCAGCTCGGAGGGAGATCGGGGCGAGCAGTACTTA.

About this clone: One end of the junction does not line up with germline, which may come from a read error. The chain combines TRBV5-5 with TRBJ1-1, with 7 nucleotides matching TRBD1. The CDR3 length is 15 residues. The germline CDR1 and CDR2 sequences are SGHKS and YYEKEE (reference sequence). This CDR3 reads CGSSLLTGRLPEAFF. Written as DNA, the CDR3 is TGTGGCAGCAGCTTACTGACAGGGAGACTACCTGAAGCTTTCTTT. Complete variable domain (other parts from reference TRBV5-5 and TRBJ1-1): DAGVTQSPTHLIKTRGQQVTLRCSPISGHKSVSWYQQVLGQGPQFIFQYYEKEERGRGNFPDRFSARQFPNYSSELNVNALLLGDSALYLCGSSLLTGRLPEAFFGQGTRLTVV.

By sample share, this clone is medium-sized. This chain links TRBV28 with TRBJ2-1; 7 bases map to TRBD1. The J segment lost 5 bases and the V segment lost 6 bases, leaving 7 bases of the junction unmatched. The CDR3 extends over 14 amino acids. Looked up from germline, CDR1 is MDHEN and CDR2 is SYDVKM. The CDR3 coding sequence is TGTGCCAGCAGAACAGGGGTAGGGCACAATGAGCAGTTCTTC. Translating gives CASRTGVGHNEQFF.

This clone was observed at least ten times. The sample contains more than one DNA sequence encoding this CDR3. V and J are TRBV29-1 and TRBJ1-2, with a weak D call TRBD1 (6 bases). V was pared by 6 bases and J by 2 bases, with 19 bases between. This CDR3 contains 15 residues. Germline loops: CDR1 SQVTM, CDR2 ANQGSEA. CDR3 nucleotides: TGCAGCGTCGGGCCCAGGGGACTATTAAACTATGGCTACACCTTC. This encodes CSVGPRGLLNYGYTF.

Concerning this clone: A junction boundary mismatches the germline segment, possibly from a read error. The chain joins TRBV7-3 to TRBJ2-7; D remains unclear. Per the germline V gene, CDR1 is SGHTA and CDR2 is FQGTGA. This CDR3 is 14 amino acids long. CDR3 in amino acids: CASSLTVDTYDQYF. The CDR3 nucleotides read TGTGCCAGCAGCTTAACGGTAGACACGTACGATCAGTACTTC.